This T cell receptor (beta chain) was sequenced in a study of shared clonotypes between healthy human individuals. Libraries were prepared by immunoSEQ multiplex PCR; TCRdb keeps only in-frame clonotypes and omits some of them. The profile shows 2,100,000 or so clones, 90% to 96% of them singletons. About this clone itself: Other DNA sequences within the sample encode an identical CDR3.

Germline V gives CDR1 KGHSH, CDR2 LQKENI. CDR3 size: 13 residues. Trimming pared 1 base from V and 6 bases from J, leaving 6 bases between. The genes are TRBV18 and TRBJ2-2; D is possibly TRBD1 (6 bases). This clonotype was sampled from a man younger than 35 in good health. Sequencing was done on a sample of naive CD4+ T cells sorted from blood. Subset indicated: CD45RA+ positively selected. As DNA, the CDR3 is TGTGCCAGCTCACCACAGGGGGCCGGGGAGCTGTTTTTT. It is translated as CASSPQGAGELFF.